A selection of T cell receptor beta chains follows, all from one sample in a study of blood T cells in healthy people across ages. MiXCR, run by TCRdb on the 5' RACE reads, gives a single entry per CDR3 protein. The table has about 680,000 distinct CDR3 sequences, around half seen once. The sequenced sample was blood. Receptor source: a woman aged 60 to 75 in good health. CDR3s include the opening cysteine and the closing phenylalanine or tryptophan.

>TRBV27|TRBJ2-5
CASSLYSGGWATQYF
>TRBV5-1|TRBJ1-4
CASRSSTGAEKLFF
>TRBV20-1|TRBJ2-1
CSAGYSSDEQFF
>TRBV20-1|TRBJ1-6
CSAYRERYSPLHF
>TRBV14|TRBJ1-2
CASSQEARGYYGYTF
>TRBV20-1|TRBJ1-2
CSARELPGNLGGYTF
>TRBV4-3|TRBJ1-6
CASSQVQGYHNNSPLHF
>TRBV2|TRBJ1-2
CASRVVGAGYGYTF
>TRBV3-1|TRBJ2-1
CASSQVTSGQFF
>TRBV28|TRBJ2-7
CASTPGQSSYEQYF
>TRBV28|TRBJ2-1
CASLLAGYNEQFF
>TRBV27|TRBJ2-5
CASSRHVQEIQYF
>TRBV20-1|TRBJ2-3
CSAPERRGFADTQYF
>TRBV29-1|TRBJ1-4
CGGLQGTNEKLFF
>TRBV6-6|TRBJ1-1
CASSYTLVNTEAFF
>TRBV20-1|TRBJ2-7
CSARDGQVVYEQYF
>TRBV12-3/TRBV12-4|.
CASNRLAYTTAPNEQYF
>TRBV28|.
CACSFATPGTAYEQYF
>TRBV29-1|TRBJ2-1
CSVGLAGELNEQFF
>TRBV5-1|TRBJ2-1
CASSDLQGGEQFF
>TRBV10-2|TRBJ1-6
CASSEANSPLHF
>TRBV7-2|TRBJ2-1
CASSEGAVSYNEQFF
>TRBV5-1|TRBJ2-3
CASRQDTSTDTQYF
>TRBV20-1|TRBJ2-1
CSARGRKKAGVYNEQFF
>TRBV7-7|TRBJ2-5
CASSLGFKETQYF
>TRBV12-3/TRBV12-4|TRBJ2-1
CASSVALAGKQFF